The 17 T cell receptor beta chains given below trace back to one sample, sequenced in a study of CD8+ T cells in alopecia areata. Noted treatment: oral pan-JAK inhibitor, 5-10 mg twice daily. It was cDNA, reverse transcribed from extracted RNA, that served as the sequencing template. Assay used: immunoSEQ multiplex PCR; TCRdb lists only in-frame clones, some missing. Among 150,000 to 200,000 clones listed, roughly 60% were seen once. The sample here was CD4+ T cells sorted from blood, taken at week 24, from a patient treated with tofacitinib. All receptors come from a human donor with alopecia areata.

Only a few counts were recorded for this clone. V is TRBV27 and J is TRBJ2-1; 9 bases agree with TRBD2. This CDR3 has 13 residues. The V segment lost 8 bases and the J segment 14 bases; nucleotides outside the gene matches: 13. Germline V gene data show CDR1 as MNHEY and CDR2 as SMNVEV (reference sequence). CDR3 in DNA: TGTGCCAGCGGCTTAAGTAGCGGGGGACTCAAGTTCTTC. Its protein product is CASGLSSGGLKFF.

The chain has TRBV6-1 and TRBJ2-7, with D perhaps TRBD1 or TRBD2 (5 bases each). Germline V CDR1 and CDR2: MNHNS, SASEGT. Trimming pared 3 bases from V and 6 bases from J, leaving 9 bases between. The CDR3 spans 12 residues. The CDR3 coding sequence is TGTGCCAGCAGTGACGTCGGGACCGAGCAGTACTTC. This codes for CASSDVGTEQYF.

The sample holds a few counts of this clone. V is TRBV29-1 and J is TRBJ1-2; 8 positions agree with TRBD1. CDR3 length equals 14 residues. Germline CDR1 reads SQVTM; CDR2 reads ANQGSEA. V dropped 7 bases and J dropped 4; count of bases not matched to a gene: 11. As DNA, the CDR3 is TGCAGCGCCGGGACAGGAATCGGCACCTATGGCTACACCTTC. Translating gives CSAGTGIGTYGYTF.

This clone appeared a few times. The chain combines TRBV18 with TRBJ1-1; TRBD1 matches 7 bases. Germline V lookup: CDR1 KGHSH, CDR2 LQKENI. Trimming cost V 4 bases and J 4 bases; bases outside gene matches: 6. This CDR3 region has 14 residues. CDR3 amino acids: CASSLQGMGTEAFF. Written as DNA, the CDR3 is TGTGCCAGCTCACTACAGGGGATGGGCACTGAAGCTTTCTTT.

The chain combines TRBV30 with TRBJ1-2; D is possibly TRBD1 (5 bases). The ends were cut back, 8 bases at V and 4 bases at J, with 14 bases in the middle. The CDR3 has 12 residues. The germline gives CDR1 GTSNPN, CDR2 SVGIG (reference sequence). CDR3 DNA: TGTGCCGCCACGACGAGGGGCTATGGCTACACCTTC. Residues: CAATTRGYGYTF.

The CDR3 loop reads CASRSRQAYEQYF. The CDR3 DNA sequence: TGTGCCAGCAGGAGCCGACAGGCCTACGAGCAGTACTTC. The chain joins TRBV25-1 to TRBJ2-7; weak D call: TRBD1 (6 bases). The CDR3 runs 13 residues. The germline V gene has CDR1 MGHDK and CDR2 SYGVNS. The V end lost 6 bases, the J end lost 2 bases, and 11 bases lay between the germline ends.

The V and J genes are TRBV30 and TRBJ1-3; unclear D gene. V dropped 1 base and J dropped 5 bases, with 18 bases sitting between them. There are 16 residues in the CDR3. Germline CDR1 GTSNPN, CDR2 SVGIG (reference sequence). The CDR3 spells CAWSDPPASLRNTIYF. DNA for the CDR3: TGTGCCTGGAGTGACCCCCCGGCTAGCTTAAGAAACACCATATATTTT.

The chain employs TRBV30 and TRBJ1-2, with TRBD1 as a possible D gene (5 bases). Between the trimmed V and J ends, which lost 1 base and 8 bases, there was a span of 14 bases. This CDR3 has 13 residues. In germline, CDR1 is GTSNPN, CDR2 SVGIG (reference sequence). DNA of the CDR3: TGTGCCTGGAGTGGGGGGATTCTGGGCGGCTACACCTTC. Amino acids: CAWSGGILGGYTF.

CDR3 residues: CASSSQSPSYNSPLHF. CDR3 bases: TGTGCCAGCAGCTCTCAATCTCCCTCCTATAATTCACCCCTCCACTTT. This sequence joins TRBV7-9 and TRBJ1-6; D gene uncertain. The ends were cut back, 4 bases at V and 0 bases at J, with 10 bases in the middle. The V gene's germline CDR1 is SEHNR and CDR2 FQNEAQ (reference sequence). CDR3 length equals 16 residues.

This clone was counted a few times. Other DNA sequences in this specimen translate into the identical CDR3. V and J are TRBV30 and TRBJ2-7; 7 positions agree with TRBD1. Germline V gene lookup returns CDR1 GTSNPN and CDR2 SVGIG (reference sequence). V was pared by 5 bases and J by 4 bases, with 5 bases of the junction left unmatched. This CDR3 contains 12 residues. The CDR3 reads CAWGRQGYEQYF. As DNA, the CDR3 is TGTGCCTGGGGGAGACAGGGTTACGAGCAGTACTTC.

This sequence joins TRBV4-3 and TRBJ2-7, with 8 bases aligning to TRBD1. Germline values: CDR1 LGHNA, CDR2 YSLEER. This CDR3 has 13 amino acids. V lost 5 bases and J lost 3; bases outside the gene matches: 3. In nucleotides, the CDR3 is TGCGCCAGCAGCGGCACAGGGGGCTACGAGCAGTACTTC. It is translated as CASSGTGGYEQYF.

The chain has TRBV25-1 and TRBJ2-6; perhaps TRBD1 as D (5 bases). The CDR3 length is 16 residues. V lost 4 bases and J 1 base, leaving 11 bases between the germline ends. Per germline, CDR1 MGHDK and CDR2 SYGVNS. The CDR3 sequence is CASSAGAASGANVLTF. The CDR3, as DNA: TGTGCCAGCAGTGCTGGGGCCGCTTCTGGGGCCAACGTCCTGACTTTC.

The V and J genes are TRBV7-2 and TRBJ2-6; D not certain. CDR1 and CDR2 from the germline V gene are SGHTA and FQGNSA. This CDR3 region has 15 residues. The germline V and J ends were trimmed by 3 bases and 0 bases, with 6 bases remaining between them. CDR3: CASSFKTSGANVLTF. The CDR3 nucleotides read TGTGCCAGCAGCTTCAAGACCTCTGGGGCCAACGTCCTGACTTTC.

The CDR3 sequence: CAWSVPPGVTSGANVLTF. The CDR3 nucleotides read TGTGCCTGGAGTGTACCACCAGGGGTTACGTCTGGGGCCAACGTCCTGACTTTC. The genes are TRBV30 and TRBJ2-6; the D gene is possibly TRBD1 (6 bases). This CDR3 region has 18 residues. V lost 0 bases and J 1 base, leaving 16 bases between the germline ends. Germline CDR1 and CDR2: GTSNPN and SVGIG (reference sequence). The entire variable domain, with the rest obtained from reference TRBV30 and TRBJ2-6, is as follows: SQTIHQWPATLVQPVGSPLSLECTVEGTSNPNLYWYRQAAGRGLQLLFYSVGIGQISSEVPQNLSASRPQDRQFILSSKKLLLSDSGFYLCAWSVPPGVTSGANVLTFGAGSRLTVL.

The rearrangement joins TRBV7-3 to TRBJ2-3, with D maybe TRBD1 (5 bases). This CDR3 spans 14 amino acids. V gave up 4 bases and J gave up 7 bases, with 15 bases separating them. Per germline, CDR1 SGHTA and CDR2 FQGTGA. In nucleotides, the CDR3 is TGTGCCAGCAGCTCGGCAGACAGCCCCAATACGCAGTATTTT. Translation: CASSSADSPNTQYF. Full variable domain (rest looked up from reference TRBV7-3 and TRBJ2-3): GAGVSQTPSNKVTEKGKYVELRCDPISGHTALYWYRQSLGQGPEFLIYFQGTGAADDSGLPNDRFFAVRPEGSVSTLKIQRTERGDSAVYLCASSSADSPNTQYFGPGTRLTVL.

The chain is built from TRBV30 and TRBJ1-6, with D possibly being TRBD1 (5 bases). Trimming shortened V by 8 bases and J by 8 bases, and 16 bases separated the two germline ends. Germline CDR1 reads GTSNPN; CDR2 reads SVGIG (reference sequence). CDR3 size: 13 residues. CDR3 sequence (DNA): TGTGCCGGACACACAGGAGGATATTCACCCCTCCACTTT. This sequence encodes CAGHTGGYSPLHF.

The gene calls are TRBV29-1 and TRBJ2-3, with D perhaps matching TRBD2 (5 bases). Trimming shortened V by 4 bases and J by 7 bases, and 18 bases separated the two germline ends. Germline CDR1 reads SQVTM; CDR2 reads ANQGSEA. This CDR3 has 14 amino acids. The CDR3 region is CSVGGDGLDYTQYF. CDR3 nucleotide sequence: TGCAGCGTTGGGGGTGATGGGCTGGACTATACGCAGTATTTT.